Listed here are 17 T cell receptor beta chains from one sample, sequenced in a study of PD-1 blockade in mismatch repair-deficient tumors. Antigen specificity for these receptors is unknown. Time point: approximately 10-day in vitro stimulation with candidate neoantigen peptide 6. Repertoires were generated with immunoSEQ multiplex PCR, while TCRdb's copy carries only in-frame clones and drops some. The sample consists of about 14,000 clones, around 87% of them appearing once. Sequenced here: cells cultured in vitro, sampled from a patient treated with pembrolizumab. The receptors come from an adult with mismatch repair-deficient cancer.

The V and J genes are TRBV11-1 and TRBJ2-7; TRBD2 might be the D (7 bases). CDR1 and CDR2 (germline): SGHAT, FQDESV (reference sequence). V lost 4 bases and J lost 6, with 13 bases in between. CDR3 length: 13 residues. This CDR3 is CASSSERGGEQYF. CDR3 DNA sequence: TGTGCCAGCAGCTCAGAGAGGGGGGGCGAGCAGTACTTC. Using reference TRBV11-1 and TRBJ2-7 for the parts outside the CDR3, the full variable domain is EAEVAQSPRYKITEKSQAVAFWCDPISGHATLYWYRQILGQGPELLVQFQDESVVDDSQLPKDRFSAERLKGVDSTLKIQPAELGDSAMYLCASSSERGGEQYFGPGTRLTVT.

The chain recombines TRBV27 with TRBJ2-7; D is uncertain. Trimming removed 2 bases at V and 0 bases at J, with 17 bases between. CDR3 length equals 17 residues. Germline assignment: CDR1 MNHEY and CDR2 SMNVEV (reference sequence). For the CDR3, the DNA is TGTGCCAGCAGTTTACTTCATAACTTCTTAAACTCCTACGAGCAGTACTTC. Its protein product is CASSLLHNFLNSYEQYF.

The V gene is TRBV28, the J gene TRBJ1-1, with a tentative D call TRBD1 (5 bases). Germline V gives CDR1 MDHEN, CDR2 SYDVKM. The CDR3 runs 15 residues. With 2 bases removed from V and 1 base from J, the gap between germline ends came to 11 bases. The CDR3 reads CASSLRGARNTEAFF. In DNA form, the CDR3 reads TGTGCCAGCAGTTTACGAGGGGCGAGGAACACTGAAGCTTTCTTT.

This clone was seen just once. This rearrangement joins TRBV2 to TRBJ2-2, with 8 bases aligning to TRBD1. The J segment lost 4 bases and the V segment lost 4 bases, leaving 8 bases of the junction unmatched. Per germline, CDR1 SNHLY and CDR2 FYNNEI. This CDR3 is 16 amino acids long. CDR3 DNA: TGTGCCAGCAGTGGTGGCAGGGGGCTTAGCACCGGGGAGCTGTTTTTT. Protein product: CASSGGRGLSTGELFF.

This clone came up once. The J gene is TRBJ2-3, the V gene TRBV5-1, with D perhaps matching TRBD2 (5 bases). The CDR3 length is 16 residues. With 0 bases removed from V and 2 bases from J, the gap between germline ends came to 13 bases. Germline V CDR1 and CDR2: SGHRS, YFSETQ. The CDR3 here is CASSLGLAEITDTQYF. The CDR3, as DNA: TGCGCCAGCAGCTTGGGGCTAGCAGAGATCACAGATACGCAGTATTTT. Full variable domain (rest looked up from reference TRBV5-1 and TRBJ2-3): KAGVTQTPRYLIKTRGQQVTLSCSPISGHRSVSWYQQTPGQGLQFLFEYFSETQRNKGNFPGRFSGRQFSNSRSEMNVSTLELGDSALYLCASSLGLAEITDTQYFGPGTRLTVL.

V and J are TRBV28 and TRBJ1-5; a weak D match, TRBD1 (6 bases). Trimming took off 1 base at V and 2 bases at J, with 12 bases between the two ends. Germline CDR1 MDHEN, CDR2 SYDVKM. This CDR3 region has 16 residues. The CDR3 sequence is CASSLLQGYGNQPQHF. CDR3 nucleotide sequence: TGTGCCAGCAGTTTATTACAGGGATATGGCAATCAGCCCCAGCATTTT.

This rearrangement joins TRBV2 to TRBJ2-7; D possibly corresponds to TRBD2 (6 bases). Germline loops: CDR1 SNHLY, CDR2 FYNNEI. The CDR3 contains 15 residues. V shed 5 bases and J shed 0 bases, with 14 bases lying between them. The CDR3 region is CASSRIADPSYEQYF. DNA of the CDR3: TGTGCCAGCAGTCGGATAGCGGACCCCTCCTACGAGCAGTACTTC.

The chain is built from TRBV2 and TRBJ2-1; D remains ambiguous. The CDR3 covers 13 residues. The germline V and J ends were trimmed by 6 bases and 10 bases, with 16 bases remaining between them. Germline assignment: CDR1 SNHLY and CDR2 FYNNEI. The CDR3 DNA sequence: TGTGCCAGCAGCGAGTTAACGAGTTCGGAGCAGTTCTTC. Encoded protein: CASSELTSSEQFF.

The chain combines TRBV5-1 with TRBJ2-5; D is ambiguous. Deletions cut 2 bases from V and 1 base from J, with 12 bases between. The CDR3 runs 15 residues. Germline assignment: CDR1 SGHRS and CDR2 YFSETQ. The CDR3 DNA reads as TGCGCCAGCAGCTTCCCCCGGAGCTCCCAAGAGACCCAGTACTTC. This translates into CASSFPRSSQETQYF.

The chain has TRBV28 and TRBJ2-7; D gene ambiguous. The CDR3 consists of 12 residues. Germline V gives CDR1 MDHEN, CDR2 SYDVKM. Trimming left V 3 bases short and J 3 bases short, with 6 bases between. The CDR3 loop reads CASSLGRYEQYF. For the CDR3, the DNA is TGTGCCAGCAGTTTGGGCCGCTACGAGCAGTACTTC. The whole variable domain, filled in from reference TRBV28 and TRBJ2-7, reads DVKVTQSSRYLVKRTGEKVFLECVQDMDHENMFWYRQDPGLGLRLIYFSYDVKMKEKGDIPEGYSVSREKKERFSLILESASTNQTSMYLCASSLGRYEQYFGPGTRLTVT.

This clone has a handful of counts. This CDR3 reads CASSPLGGKYTQYF. The CDR3 DNA is TGTGCCAGCAGTCCCTTGGGAGGGAAATATACGCAGTATTTT. The chain combines TRBV28 with TRBJ2-3, with 7 bases that match TRBD2. V dropped 5 bases and J dropped 7; count of bases not matched to a gene: 9. CDR1 and CDR2 (germline): MDHEN, SYDVKM. The CDR3 is 14 amino acids.

J is TRBJ1-1 and V is TRBV19; D may be TRBD1 (5 bases). The CDR3 is made up of 13 amino acids. Germline CDR1 is LNHDA and CDR2 is SQIVND (reference sequence). Trimming took 10 bases from V and 4 from J, leaving 16 bases between them. CDR3 in DNA: TGTGCCACCCTGACAGAGGGCGGCACTGAAGCTTTCTTT. Protein sequence: CATLTEGGTEAFF.

The gene calls are TRBV9 and TRBJ1-2, with no clear D. V was shortened by 0 bases and J by 0 bases, with 3 bases between the two germline ends. Germline V gene sequence: CDR1 SGDLS, CDR2 YYNGEE. The length of the CDR3 is 13 residues. CDR3 in DNA: TGTGCCAGCAGCGTAGAACCTAACTATGGCTACACCTTC. Translated, it gives CASSVEPNYGYTF.

The rearrangement joins TRBV27 to TRBJ2-5, with 8 nucleotides matching TRBD2. The CDR3 spans 14 residues. V dropped 5 bases and J dropped 5; count of bases not matched to a gene: 7. CDR1 is MNHEY and CDR2 is SMNVEV in the germline V gene (reference sequence). The DNA of the CDR3 is TGTGCCAGCAGTCGGTACGGGAGGGCGGAGACCCAGTACTTC. Its translation: CASSRYGRAETQYF.

This chain connects TRBV6-5 to TRBJ1-2; maybe TRBD1 (5 bases). Germline-derived CDR1 and CDR2 are MNHEY and SVGAGI. V lost 4 bases and J 8 bases, leaving 11 bases between the germline ends. This CDR3 contains 12 residues. The CDR3 loop is CASSSPRDGYTF. CDR3 DNA: TGTGCCAGCAGTTCCCCCAGGGACGGCTACACCTTC.

This chain joins TRBV10-3 and TRBJ1-1; D not resolved. This CDR3 region has 9 residues. The germline V and J ends were trimmed by 8 bases and 8 bases, with 6 bases remaining between them. CDR1 ENHRY and CDR2 SYGVKD come from the germline V gene. The CDR3 region is CAIRPEAFF. CDR3 nucleotides: TGTGCCATCCGGCCAGAAGCTTTCTTT.

The CDR3 sequence: CASSVGTSGETQYF. CDR3 DNA: TGTGCCAGTAGTGTAGGGACTAGCGGAGAGACCCAGTACTTC. V is TRBV19 and J is TRBJ2-5; 11 nucleotides agree with TRBD2. V lost 5 bases, J lost 4 bases, and 3 bases stayed unmatched. Germline lookup yields CDR1 LNHDA and CDR2 SQIVND (reference sequence). This CDR3 has 14 residues.